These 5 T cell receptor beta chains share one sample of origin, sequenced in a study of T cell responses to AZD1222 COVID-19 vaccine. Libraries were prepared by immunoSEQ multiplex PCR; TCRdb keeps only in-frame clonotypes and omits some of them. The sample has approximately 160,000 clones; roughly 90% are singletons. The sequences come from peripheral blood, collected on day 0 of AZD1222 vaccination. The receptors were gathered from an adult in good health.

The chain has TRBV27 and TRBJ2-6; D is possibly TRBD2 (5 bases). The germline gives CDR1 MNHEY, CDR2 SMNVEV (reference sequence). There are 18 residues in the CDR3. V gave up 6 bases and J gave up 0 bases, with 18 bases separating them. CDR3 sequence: CASSTGSGSPSGANVLTF. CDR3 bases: TGTGCCAGCAGCACGGGGAGCGGAAGCCCCTCTGGGGCCAACGTCCTGACTTTC.

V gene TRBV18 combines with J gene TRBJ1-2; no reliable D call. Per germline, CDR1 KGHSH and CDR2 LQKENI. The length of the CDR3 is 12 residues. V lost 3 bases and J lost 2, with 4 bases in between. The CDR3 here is CASSPINYGYTF. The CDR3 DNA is TGTGCCAGCTCACCGATCAACTATGGCTACACCTTC.

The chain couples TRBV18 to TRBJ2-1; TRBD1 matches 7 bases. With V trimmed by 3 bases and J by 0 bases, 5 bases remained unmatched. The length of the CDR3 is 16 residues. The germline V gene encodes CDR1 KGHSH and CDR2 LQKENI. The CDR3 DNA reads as TGTGCCAGCTCACCGCGACAGGGAAACTCCTACAATGAGCAGTTCTTC. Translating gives CASSPRQGNSYNEQFF.

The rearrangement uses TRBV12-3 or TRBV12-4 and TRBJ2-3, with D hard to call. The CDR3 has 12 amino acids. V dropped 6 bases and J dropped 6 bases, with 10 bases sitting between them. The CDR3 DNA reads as TGTGCCAGCAGGTCTGTGGGCGATACGCAGTATTTT. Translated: CASRSVGDTQYF.

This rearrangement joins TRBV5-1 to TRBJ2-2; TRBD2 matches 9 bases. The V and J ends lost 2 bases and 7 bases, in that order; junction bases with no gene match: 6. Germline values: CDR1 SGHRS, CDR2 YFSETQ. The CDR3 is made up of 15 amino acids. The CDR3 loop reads CASSLIAGVDGELFF. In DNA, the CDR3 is TGCGCCAGCAGCTTAATAGCGGGAGTGGACGGGGAGCTGTTTTTT.